The rows below give T cell receptor beta chains drawn from one sample of a study of T cell responses to AZD1222 COVID-19 vaccine. Data came from immunoSEQ multiplex PCR; TCRdb stores just in-frame clones and leaves some out. The sample records about 92,000 clones, 70% to 90% being singletons. This specimen consisted of peripheral blood, obtained on day 0 of AZD1222 vaccination. Receptor source: an adult in good health. CDR3s include the opening cysteine and the closing phenylalanine or tryptophan. Fields, in order: clone size, D gene, J gene, V gene, CDR3 DNA, CDR3 protein. D genes are given only for firm matches. Rows may omit the clone size; those that give it use once, few, many or a size class.

clone size: -
D gene: TRBD2
J gene: TRBJ2-3
V gene: TRBV7-9
CDR3 DNA: TGTGCCAGCAGCCTATTCCGGACTAGCGGTACCACAGATACGCAGTATTTT
CDR3 protein: CASSLFRTSGTTDTQYF

clone size: -
D gene: -
J gene: TRBJ1-6
V gene: TRBV4-2
CDR3 DNA: TGTGCCAGCAGCCAAGCCCCTTCCGGAGCGGCCCTCCACTTT
CDR3 protein: CASSQAPSGAALHF

clone size: -
D gene: TRBD2
J gene: TRBJ2-1
V gene: TRBV29-1
CDR3 DNA: TGCAGCGCCTCGTGGGGACTAGACGACAATGAGCAGTTCTTC
CDR3 protein: CSASWGLDDNEQFF

clone size: -
D gene: -
J gene: TRBJ2-1
V gene: TRBV10-3
CDR3 DNA: TGTGCCATCAGTGATTCGAGGGAGTTGAACAATGAGCAGTTCTTC
CDR3 protein: CAISDSRELNNEQFF

clone size: -
D gene: -
J gene: TRBJ1-1
V gene: TRBV12-3/TRBV12-4
CDR3 DNA: TGTGCCAGCAGTGCTTCTGAAGCTTTCTTT
CDR3 protein: CASSASEAFF

clone size: -
D gene: -
J gene: TRBJ2-2
V gene: TRBV9
CDR3 DNA: TGTGCCAGCAGCGTAGCAGGGAAGGACACCGGGGAGCTGTTTTTT
CDR3 protein: CASSVAGKDTGELFF

clone size: -
D gene: -
J gene: TRBJ1-4
V gene: TRBV2
CDR3 DNA: TGTGCCAGCAGTTCACCTAGGGGGTCGATTGAAAAACTGTTTTTT
CDR3 protein: CASSSPRGSIEKLFF

clone size: -
D gene: -
J gene: TRBJ2-7
V gene: TRBV6-4
CDR3 DNA: TGTGCCAGCAGTTTGGGCTTTCACTCTCCCGAGCAGTACTTC
CDR3 protein: CASSLGFHSPEQYF

clone size: -
D gene: -
J gene: TRBJ1-3
V gene: TRBV9
CDR3 DNA: TGTGCCAGCAGCGTTGGCGGTGCTGGAAACACCATATATTTT
CDR3 protein: CASSVGGAGNTIYF

clone size: -
D gene: -
J gene: TRBJ2-1
V gene: TRBV2
CDR3 DNA: TGTGCCAGCAGAACAAGGGGCCGGTTCGACAATGAGCAGTTCTTC
CDR3 protein: CASRTRGRFDNEQFF

clone size: -
D gene: TRBD1
J gene: TRBJ2-2
V gene: TRBV7-9
CDR3 DNA: TGTGCCAGCAGGTTTCCCGGGACAGGGGTGACCGGGGAGCTGTTTTTT
CDR3 protein: CASRFPGTGVTGELFF

clone size: -
D gene: -
J gene: TRBJ2-4
V gene: TRBV2
CDR3 DNA: TGTGCCAGCAGTGAAAGGACTGCCAAAAACATTCAGTACTTC
CDR3 protein: CASSERTAKNIQYF

clone size: -
D gene: TRBD1
J gene: TRBJ2-7
V gene: TRBV28
CDR3 DNA: TGTGCCAGCAGTTTATTGCCGGGACAGGTCGGCGAGGACGGCGAGCAGTACTTC
CDR3 protein: CASSLLPGQVGEDGEQYF

clone size: -
D gene: TRBD1
J gene: TRBJ2-2
V gene: TRBV11-3
CDR3 DNA: TGTGCCAGCAGCTTAACGGACAGGGTGGACGGGGAGCTGTTTTTT
CDR3 protein: CASSLTDRVDGELFF

clone size: -
D gene: -
J gene: TRBJ2-7
V gene: TRBV14
CDR3 DNA: TGTGCCAGCAGCCATCCGATTCACTACGAGCAGTACTTC
CDR3 protein: CASSHPIHYEQYF

clone size: once
D gene: -
J gene: TRBJ1-5
V gene: TRBV30
CDR3 DNA: TGTGCCTGGAGTACACAGGGTGATCAGCCCCAGCATTTT
CDR3 protein: CAWSTQGDQPQHF

clone size: -
D gene: TRBD1
J gene: TRBJ2-3
V gene: TRBV28
CDR3 DNA: TGTGCCAGCAGTCCGAGGACAGGGGAGCGAAAGACAGATACGCAGTATTTT
CDR3 protein: CASSPRTGERKTDTQYF

clone size: -
D gene: TRBD1
J gene: TRBJ1-3
V gene: TRBV28
CDR3 DNA: TGTGCCTCACAGGGGGCAGGGAAGGGAAACACCATATATTTT
CDR3 protein: CASQGAGKGNTIYF

clone size: -
D gene: -
J gene: TRBJ1-5
V gene: TRBV19
CDR3 DNA: TGTGCCAGTACCTCTAATAGCAATCAGCCCCAGCATTTT
CDR3 protein: CASTSNSNQPQHF

clone size: -
D gene: -
J gene: TRBJ2-7
V gene: TRBV23-1
CDR3 DNA: TGCGCCAGCATTGGGGGAACAGGTACCTACGAGCAGTACTTC
CDR3 protein: CASIGGTGTYEQYF

clone size: -
D gene: TRBD2
J gene: TRBJ2-1
V gene: TRBV2
CDR3 DNA: TGTGCCAGCAGTGAAAGGGGAGGGATGAATGAGCAGTTCTTC
CDR3 protein: CASSERGGMNEQFF

clone size: -
D gene: -
J gene: TRBJ2-3
V gene: TRBV14
CDR3 DNA: TGTGCCAGCAGCCGAGGACTCGTACCTGTGTATTTT
CDR3 protein: CASSRGLVPVYF

clone size: -
D gene: -
J gene: TRBJ2-3
V gene: TRBV7-9
CDR3 DNA: TGTGCCAGCAGCGCATCGGACGTGTCAAACAGCCGAGATACGCAGTATTTT
CDR3 protein: CASSASDVSNSRDTQYF

clone size: once
D gene: TRBD2
J gene: TRBJ2-7
V gene: TRBV28
CDR3 DNA: TGTGCCAGCACCCCCCCCGGGGGGGGCGGCGAGCAGTACTTC
CDR3 protein: CASTPPGGGGEQYF

clone size: -
D gene: -
J gene: TRBJ2-7
V gene: TRBV15
CDR3 DNA: TGTGCCACCAGCCGGACGAGGGGTTTTGAGCAGTACTTC
CDR3 protein: CATSRTRGFEQYF

clone size: -
D gene: TRBD1
J gene: TRBJ1-1
V gene: TRBV5-1
CDR3 DNA: TGCGCCAGCAGCTGGGTAGACAGGGGTCTCACTGAAGCTTTCTTT
CDR3 protein: CASSWVDRGLTEAFF

clone size: -
D gene: -
J gene: TRBJ1-3
V gene: TRBV5-1
CDR3 DNA: TGCGCCAGCAGCTTGGCCGTAGGGCAGGGAAACACCATATATTTT
CDR3 protein: CASSLAVGQGNTIYF

clone size: -
D gene: -
J gene: TRBJ2-2
V gene: TRBV1
CDR3 DNA: TGCACCAGCAGCCAAGTGACTAGCGGGAACACCGGGGAGCTGTTTTTT
CDR3 protein: CTSSQVTSGNTGELFF

clone size: -
D gene: -
J gene: TRBJ2-3
V gene: TRBV5-4
CDR3 DNA: TGTGCCAGCAGCTTGGACCAAGGTTCCCTCACAGATACGCAGTATTTT
CDR3 protein: CASSLDQGSLTDTQYF

clone size: -
D gene: TRBD1
J gene: TRBJ2-7
V gene: TRBV11-2
CDR3 DNA: TGTGCCAGCAGCCCCATCCGCAGGGGGCGAGGTGTCTCCTACGAGCAGTACTTC
CDR3 protein: CASSPIRRGRGVSYEQYF

clone size: -
D gene: TRBD2
J gene: TRBJ2-7
V gene: TRBV5-4
CDR3 DNA: TGTGCCAGCAGCTTAGGACTAGCGGGAGCCCTCGAGCAGTACTTC
CDR3 protein: CASSLGLAGALEQYF

clone size: -
D gene: -
J gene: TRBJ2-1
V gene: TRBV19
CDR3 DNA: TGTGCCAGTATAGGCCCCGGGGGTCGGGGTGAGCAGTTCTTC
CDR3 protein: CASIGPGGRGEQFF

clone size: -
D gene: TRBD1
J gene: TRBJ1-6
V gene: TRBV5-6
CDR3 DNA: TGTGCCAGCGAAGGGACAGTTAATTCACCCCTCCACTTT
CDR3 protein: CASEGTVNSPLHF

clone size: -
D gene: -
J gene: TRBJ1-1
V gene: TRBV28
CDR3 DNA: TGTGCCAGCATCCTAAGAACGGCAGGGAACACTGAAGCTTTCTTT
CDR3 protein: CASILRTAGNTEAFF

clone size: -
D gene: TRBD1
J gene: TRBJ1-2
V gene: TRBV5-4
CDR3 DNA: TGTGCCAGCAGCCTACCTACCGGGACAGATATTAACTATGGCTACACCTTC
CDR3 protein: CASSLPTGTDINYGYTF

clone size: -
D gene: -
J gene: TRBJ2-7
V gene: TRBV29-1
CDR3 DNA: TGCAGCGTTGGCTCGAGGGCATCCTACGAGCAGTACTTC
CDR3 protein: CSVGSRASYEQYF

clone size: -
D gene: -
J gene: TRBJ2-3
V gene: TRBV7-2
CDR3 DNA: TGTGCCAGCAGCTATCTAGTCCCCTCAGATACGCAGTATTTT
CDR3 protein: CASSYLVPSDTQYF

clone size: -
D gene: -
J gene: TRBJ2-1
V gene: TRBV27
CDR3 DNA: TGTGCCAGCAGTTTAACGGCTAGCGTCCCCAGGGAGTTCTTC
CDR3 protein: CASSLTASVPREFF

clone size: -
D gene: -
J gene: TRBJ1-6
V gene: TRBV28
CDR3 DNA: TGTGCCAGCAGTGGGAGAAATTCACCCCTCCACTTT
CDR3 protein: CASSGRNSPLHF

clone size: -
D gene: -
J gene: TRBJ1-2
V gene: TRBV14
CDR3 DNA: TGTGCCAGCAGCCAAGTCGGACGGAGGAACTATGGCTACACCTTC
CDR3 protein: CASSQVGRRNYGYTF

clone size: -
D gene: -
J gene: TRBJ1-4
V gene: TRBV18
CDR3 DNA: TGTGCCAGCTCACCAGAGGGATCCTCTGGTAATGAAAAACTGTTTTTT
CDR3 protein: CASSPEGSSGNEKLFF

clone size: -
D gene: -
J gene: TRBJ2-2
V gene: TRBV7-6
CDR3 DNA: TGTGCCAGCAGCTTAGCTGCAGGGAGCAACACCGGGGAGCTGTTTTTT
CDR3 protein: CASSLAAGSNTGELFF

clone size: -
D gene: TRBD1
J gene: TRBJ2-5
V gene: TRBV24-1
CDR3 DNA: TGTGCCACCAGTGATTTGGACAGGGATGTCGAGACCCAGTACTTC
CDR3 protein: CATSDLDRDVETQYF

clone size: -
D gene: -
J gene: TRBJ1-6
V gene: TRBV6-5
CDR3 DNA: TGTGCCAGCGAGGGGACGGAAGTTTCACCCCTCCACTTT
CDR3 protein: CASEGTEVSPLHF